This record concerns one T cell receptor (beta chain) sequence. Its antigen is unknown. Universal primer sites and UMIs were introduced during 5'RACE template-switching synthesis of TCR cDNA. TCRdb reanalysed the 5' RACE reads using MiXCR and keeps one entry per CDR3 protein. The sample lists fewer than 85,000 distinct CDR3 sequences, roughly 7.4% occurring once. These data are taken from a study of T cells after yellow fever vaccination. About the study: SMART-Seq v4 Ultra Low Input prepared the low-cell-number fractions.

CDR3 length equals 15 residues. V trimming: 10 bases; J trimming: 4 bases; junction bases outside the gene matches: 13. General study points: There was a small share of clonotypes that showed up in both the CD4 and CD8 compartments. Post-booster reappearance was seen for most primary-vaccination clones (around 97% CD4, around 90% CD8).

The chain employs TRBV12-3 or TRBV12-4 and TRBJ1-1, with 9 bases that match TRBD1. The sample consisted of CD8+ T cells sorted from PBMCs, taken on the day of the yellow fever booster vaccination. The TCR originated in a man aged 25-40 years who received the YFV17D yellow fever vaccine. The CDR3, as DNA: TGTGCCACACGACCAGGACAGGGGAAGTCCACTGAAGCTTTCTTT. The encoded protein is CATRPGQGKSTEAFF.